These 7 T cell receptor beta chains were sequenced from one sample in a study of T cell repertoires in aging, cancer and after chemotherapy. The template was genomic DNA from peripheral blood, not RNA. Rearranged V-D-J TRB sequences were amplified with a mixed TRB-A/B primer pool. TCRdb analysed the multiplex PCR reads with MiXCR anew, one entry per CDR3 protein. In the table there are approximately 3,100 distinct CDR3 sequences, just under 45% of which are singletons. The sequenced sample was blood. These receptors were obtained from a human donor with a solid tumor.

This clonotype appeared a few times. J is TRBJ1-1 and V is TRBV5-6; 9 bases align to TRBD1. Per germline, CDR1 SGHDT and CDR2 YYEEEE. The CDR3 loop spans 14 amino acids. J lost 6 bases, V lost 3 bases, and 6 bases had no gene match. This CDR3 is CASSSQDRGAEAFF. The DNA for the CDR3 is TGTGCCAGCAGCTCCCAGGACAGGGGTGCTGAAGCTTTCTTT.

This clonotype was observed a few times. The chain uses TRBV7-2 and TRBJ2-1, with TRBD2 matching over 8 bases. In germline, CDR1 is SGHTA, CDR2 FQGNSA. V shed 6 bases and J 0 bases; nucleotides not matched to a gene: 7. The length of the CDR3 is 16 residues. The CDR3 DNA is TGTGCCAGCAGGGGCGGGGGGCCAGGCTCCTACAATGAGCAGTTCTTC. Translating gives CASRGGGPGSYNEQFF.

The chain recombines TRBV6-2 or TRBV6-3 with TRBJ2-5; TRBD2 matches 10 bases. This CDR3 is built from 15 residues. Unmatched junction bases numbered 7, after V lost 2 bases and J lost 7 bases. Germline CDR1 is MNHEY and CDR2 is SVGEGT. The CDR3 is CASSYNLAGAGTQYF. The CDR3 region has the DNA TGTGCCAGCAGTTACAATCTAGCGGGGGCCGGGACCCAGTACTTC.

Only a few counts were recorded for this clonotype. The J gene is TRBJ1-2, the V gene TRBV6-6, with D perhaps TRBD1 (5 bases). V was trimmed by 4 bases and J by 4 bases, leaving 13 bases between them. The germline gives CDR1 MNHNY, CDR2 SVGAGI (reference sequence). The CDR3 covers 14 residues. The CDR3 nucleotides are TGTGCCAGCAGTTCTACACAGCAGGGCTATGGCTACACCTTC. Its translation: CASSSTQQGYGYTF.

The V call is TRBV15, the J call TRBJ1-6, with TRBD1 identical over 8 bases. This CDR3 is 14 amino acids long. The J segment lost 9 bases and the V segment lost 5 bases, leaving 6 bases of the junction unmatched. Germline V gene data show CDR1 as LNHNV and CDR2 as YYDKDF (reference sequence). The CDR3 region is CATSLGQAGSPLHF. The CDR3 DNA is TGTGCCACCAGCTTGGGACAGGCTGGTTCACCCCTCCACTTT.

This chain connects TRBV9 to TRBJ2-7; D remains unclear. This CDR3 has 14 residues. Trimming stripped 4 bases from V and 3 bases from J, with 14 bases between. Germline CDR1 SGDLS, CDR2 YYNGEE. The CDR3 DNA is TGTGCCAGCAGCCTGACCCAGGACGGCTACGAGCAGTACTTC. Amino acid sequence: CASSLTQDGYEQYF.

V is TRBV20-1 and J is TRBJ1-2; no definite D call. CDR1 is DFQATT and CDR2 is SNEGSKA in the germline V gene (reference sequence). Trimming took off 0 bases at V and 5 bases at J, with 16 bases between the two ends. This CDR3 is 15 amino acids long. The CDR3 region is CSARDEQPAGYGYTF. The CDR3 DNA is TGCAGTGCTAGAGATGAGCAGCCGGCGGGTTATGGCTACACCTTC.